This T cell receptor beta chain was identified in a study of blood T cell repertoires in COVID-19. Clones were sequenced by immunoSEQ multiplex PCR, and TCRdb holds only the in-frame ones, with some missing. Altogether 250,000 to 350,000 clones are present, roughly nine tenths being singletons, with the ten largest covering around 2.2%. Material for sequencing was peripheral blood. This clonotype was sampled from a woman younger than 45 with COVID-19, enrolled during active disease.

CDR3 loop: CASTIGQNYYGYTF. The CDR3 DNA reads TGTGCCAGCACCATAGGACAGAACTACTATGGCTACACCTTC. This sequence joins TRBV28 and TRBJ1-2; a weak D match, TRBD1 (6 bases). The CDR3 totals 14 residues. Between the trimmed V and J ends, which lost 7 bases and 3 bases, there was a span of 15 bases. Germline loops: CDR1 MDHEN, CDR2 SYDVKM.